A single sample is the source of the 30 T cell receptor beta chains below, sequenced in a study of shared clonotypes between healthy human individuals. Here immunoSEQ multiplex PCR was the method, and the copy in TCRdb shows in-frame clones only, minus some. The sample has about 2.1 million clones, 93% seen once. The naive CD8 fraction comprised CD45RO-negative cells positively selected for CCR7 and excluded terminally differentiated effector memory CD45RA+ cells. Sequenced: naive CD8+ T cells from PBMCs. These receptor sequences come from a man between 18 and 35 years old in good health. Some clones in this sample may be carry-over from other donors' samples.

This sequence joins TRBV19 and TRBJ2-4, with 8 bases aligning to TRBD1. The germline CDR1 and CDR2 sequences are LNHDA and SQIVND (reference sequence). With 5 bases clipped from V and 5 bases from J, the junction kept 8 bases outside the gene matches. The CDR3 spans 15 residues. As DNA, the CDR3 is TGTGCCAGTAGTTTTACCCAGGGGGCCCAAAACATTCAGTACTTC. Amino acids: CASSFTQGAQNIQYF.

A single count supports this clone. The chain joins TRBV11-2 to TRBJ2-7; tentatively, D is TRBD1 (5 bases). Germline V CDR1 and CDR2: SGHAT, FQNNGV. The CDR3 runs to 16 residues. The V end lost 2 bases, the J end lost 5 bases, and 19 bases lay between the germline ends. The CDR3 DNA follows: TGTGCCAGCAGCTTATACGTCCGGCTAGGGGTGGACGAGCAGTACTTC. Its protein is CASSLYVRLGVDEQYF.

V gene TRBV6-4 combines with J gene TRBJ2-1, with TRBD1 identical over 7 bases. The germline V gene encodes CDR1 MRHNA and CDR2 SNTAGT. The V and J ends lost 10 bases and 5 bases, in that order; junction bases with no gene match: 11. The CDR3 is 14 residues long. In nucleotides, the CDR3 is TGTGCCAACCCCAATCCGAGGGGGCACAATGAGCAGTTCTTC. Amino acid sequence: CANPNPRGHNEQFF.

The chain recombines TRBV10-1 with TRBJ2-1, with 8 bases aligning to TRBD2. The CDR3 consists of 15 residues. In germline, CDR1 is WNHNN, CDR2 SYGVQD (reference sequence). V was pared by 3 bases and J by 7 bases, with 8 bases of the junction left unmatched. CDR3: CASSEGAGGPNEQFF. The DNA of the CDR3 is TGCGCCAGCAGTGAAGGGGCGGGAGGCCCGAATGAGCAGTTCTTC.

V gene TRBV5-5 combines with J gene TRBJ2-5; 14 bases fit TRBD2. Near its end, the DNA agrees better with TRBJ2-7, so the J call may be wrong. The CDR3 spans 16 residues. From germline, CDR1 is SGHKS and CDR2 YYEKEE (reference sequence). The chain's CDR3 is CASSFEGLAGVYEQYF. In DNA, the CDR3 is TGTGCCAGCAGCTTTGAGGGACTAGCGGGAGTGTACGAGCAGTACTTC.

The chain uses TRBV27 and TRBJ2-2; D may be TRBD1 (5 bases). CDR1 is MNHEY, CDR2 SMNVEV, per germline (reference sequence). This CDR3 has 12 amino acids. V was shortened by 5 bases and J by 8 bases, with 9 bases between the two germline ends. Here the CDR3 reads CASSGAKGELFF. The DNA of the CDR3 is TGTGCCAGCAGTGGGGCAAAAGGGGAGCTGTTTTTT.

On this clone itself: At the DNA level, this CDR3 is encoded by other sequences in the same sample as well. The chain is built from TRBV4-2 and TRBJ2-1, with D unclear. The length of the CDR3 is 11 residues. Per germline, CDR1 LGHNA and CDR2 YNFKEQ. The V gene lost 0 bases and the J gene lost 6 bases, with 0 bases spanning the gap. Written as DNA, the CDR3 is TGTGCCAGCAGCCAAGACAATGAGCAGTTCTTC. This codes for CASSQDNEQFF.

The genes are TRBV4-1 and TRBJ2-7; tentatively, D is TRBD1 or TRBD2 (5 bases each). Looked up from germline, CDR1 is MGHRA and CDR2 is YSYEKL. The CDR3 extends over 11 amino acids. The DNA for the CDR3 is TGCGCGGCCGGGGACGGGTACGAGCAGTACTTC. Protein: CAAGDGYEQYF.

This chain links TRBV7-9 with TRBJ2-5; no firm D call. Trimming took off 2 bases at V and 2 bases at J, with 18 bases between the two ends. CDR3 length: 17 residues. CDR1 SEHNR and CDR2 FQNEAQ come from the germline V gene (reference sequence). Here the CDR3 reads CASSLTLGLWVQETQYF. As DNA, the CDR3 is TGTGCCAGCAGCTTAACTTTGGGGTTATGGGTGCAAGAGACCCAGTACTTC.

This rearrangement joins TRBV4-3 to TRBJ2-1; a weak D match, TRBD1 (7 bases). The CDR3 totals 15 residues. Germline CDR1 and CDR2: LGHNA and YSLEER. Trimming left V 2 bases short and J 7 bases short, with 15 bases between. The CDR3 sequence: CASSQLTPGGNEQFF. The CDR3 DNA is TGCGCCAGCAGCCAACTTACCCCAGGGGGGAATGAGCAGTTCTTC.

The rearrangement uses TRBV7-9 and TRBJ1-6; 10 nucleotides line up with TRBD1. CDR1 is SEHNR and CDR2 is FQNEAQ in the germline V gene (reference sequence). The CDR3 covers 12 residues. V gave up 9 bases and J gave up 10 bases; unmatched junction bases: 3. CDR3 region: CASRTGGSPLHF. The CDR3 nucleotides are TGTGCCAGTCGGACAGGGGGATCACCCCTCCACTTT.

The chain uses TRBV10-3 and TRBJ2-5; D remains unclear. The closer fit of TRBJ2-7 to the DNA end suggests the J call may be wrong. The CDR3 is made up of 12 amino acids. The germline V gene encodes CDR1 ENHRY and CDR2 SYGVKD. CDR3 nucleotides: TGTGCCGCTGTATCGAGGTCCTACGAGCAGTACTTC. Its translation is CAAVSRSYEQYF.

The genes are TRBV2 and TRBJ2-1; 9 bases are a match to TRBD1. The CDR3 extends over 14 amino acids. CDR1 SNHLY and CDR2 FYNNEI come from the germline V gene. Trimming at V came to 7 bases and at J to 7 bases, leaving 8 bases not matched to a gene. For the CDR3, the DNA is TGTGCCAGCATTGGACAGGGGAAGTGGAATGAGCAGTTCTTC. Its protein product is CASIGQGKWNEQFF.

Turning to this clone: The sample has other DNA sequences that encode this CDR3 too. The CDR3 protein is CSVRTGGDGYTF. DNA of the CDR3: TGCAGCGTCAGGACAGGGGGCGATGGCTACACCTTC. The chain recombines TRBV29-1 with TRBJ1-2, with 11 bases aligning to TRBD1. This CDR3 is 12 amino acids long. Per the germline V gene, CDR1 is SQVTM and CDR2 is ANQGSEA. Trimming at V came to 6 bases and at J to 6 bases, leaving 3 bases not matched to a gene.

The V call is TRBV7-9, the J call TRBJ1-2; tentatively, D is TRBD1 (5 bases). CDR3 length: 16 amino acids. Between the trimmed V and J ends, which lost 1 base and 3 bases, there was a span of 15 bases. The germline V gene encodes CDR1 SEHNR and CDR2 FQNEAQ (reference sequence). CDR3 region: CASSLGSTGDYYGYTF. In nucleotides, the CDR3 is TGTGCCAGCAGCTTAGGCAGTACAGGAGATTACTATGGCTACACCTTC.

A single count supports this clone. The CDR3 DNA reads TGTGCCAGTCAACAGGGAAATCAGCCCCAGCATTTT. As protein: CASQQGNQPQHF. The chain is built from TRBV6-1 and TRBJ1-5, with D perhaps matching TRBD1 (6 bases). V dropped 9 bases and J dropped 4 bases, with 10 bases sitting between them. The germline V gene has CDR1 MNHNS and CDR2 SASEGT. The CDR3 is 12 residues long.

This sequence joins TRBV7-2 and TRBJ1-1; D gene uncertain. Between the trimmed V and J ends, which lost 8 bases and 0 bases, there was a span of 10 bases. This CDR3 is 13 amino acids long. Per germline, CDR1 SGHTA and CDR2 FQGNSA. The CDR3 is CASGPVLNTEAFF. The CDR3 DNA is TGTGCCAGCGGACCTGTTTTGAACACTGAAGCTTTCTTT.

The chain joins TRBV9 to TRBJ1-1, with D unresolved. This CDR3 is built from 12 residues. Germline values: CDR1 SGDLS, CDR2 YYNGEE. V lost 3 bases and J 11 bases, leaving 14 bases between the germline ends. The CDR3 region is CASSGSRTQAFF. For the CDR3, the DNA is TGTGCCAGCAGCGGATCCCGGACTCAGGCTTTCTTT.

The V and J genes are TRBV6-1 and TRBJ2-5; D is unclear. V was pared by 2 bases and J by 6 bases, with 7 bases between. This CDR3 is built from 12 residues. Germline V CDR1 and CDR2: MNHNS, SASEGT. This CDR3 is CASSELEQTQYF. As DNA, the CDR3 is TGTGCCAGCAGTGAATTGGAACAGACCCAGTACTTC.

This clone was picked up one time. The rearrangement uses TRBV27 and TRBJ2-7, with D perhaps given as TRBD1 or TRBD2 (5 bases each). V was trimmed by 4 bases and J by 6 bases, leaving 13 bases between them. This CDR3 region has 13 residues. Germline values: CDR1 MNHEY, CDR2 SMNVEV (reference sequence). The CDR3 spells CASSSLLGVEQYF. As DNA, the CDR3 is TGTGCCAGCAGTTCACTATTGGGGGTCGAGCAGTACTTC.

The sample holds a few counts of this clone. J is TRBJ2-2 and V is TRBV7-9; 11 bases are a match to TRBD2. Unmatched junction bases numbered 3, after V lost 4 bases and J lost 2 bases. The CDR3 is 16 amino acids. CDR1 is SEHNR, CDR2 FQNEAQ, per germline (reference sequence). CDR3 in amino acids: CASSSLAGANTGELFF. The CDR3 coding sequence is TGTGCCAGCAGCTCACTAGCGGGAGCCAACACCGGGGAGCTGTTTTTT. The whole variable domain, filled in from reference TRBV7-9 and TRBJ2-2, reads DTGVSQNPRHKITKRGQNVTFRCDPISEHNRLYWYRQTLGQGPEFLTYFQNEAQLEKSRLLSDRFSAERPKGSFSTLEIQRTEQGDSAMYLCASSSLAGANTGELFFGEGSRLTVL.

This clone was detected once. The chain is built from TRBV5-6 and TRBJ2-1; D not certain. The CDR3 has 15 residues. Trimming removed 5 bases from V and 8 bases from J, with 20 bases in between. Germline CDR1 and CDR2: SGHDT and YYEEEE. CDR3 nucleotides: TGTGCCAGCAGGCCGGGTTCTCCTCGGAGCGATGAGCAGTTCTTC. Translated: CASRPGSPRSDEQFF.

The genes are TRBV27 and TRBJ2-1; TRBD1 matches 7 bases. With V trimmed by 5 bases and J by 0 bases, 4 bases remained unmatched. CDR1 is MNHEY, CDR2 SMNVEV, per germline (reference sequence). This CDR3 comprises 15 residues. The CDR3 DNA sequence: TGTGCCAGCAGTCGACAGGGAAGCTCCTACAATGAGCAGTTCTTC. Residues: CASSRQGSSYNEQFF.

This chain links TRBV6-5 with TRBJ1-1, with TRBD1 as a possible D gene (5 bases). CDR1 and CDR2 from the germline V gene are MNHEY and SVGAGI. The CDR3 extends over 13 amino acids. Trimming cost V 8 bases and J 5 bases, with 15 bases left between them. CDR3 in DNA: TGTGCCAGCGGAATAGGGGATAGGACTGAAGCTTTCTTT. Translated, it gives CASGIGDRTEAFF.

The chain employs TRBV2 and TRBJ1-5; D is perhaps TRBD1 (6 bases). CDR3 size: 14 residues. The germline V gene encodes CDR1 SNHLY and CDR2 FYNNEI. V shed 5 bases and J shed 2 bases, with 10 bases lying between them. The CDR3 region is CASSPRGGNQPQHF. DNA of the CDR3: TGTGCCAGCAGTCCCAGGGGTGGCAATCAGCCCCAGCATTTT.

The V and J genes are TRBV9 and TRBJ2-7; D call uncertain. With 0 bases removed from V and 2 bases from J, the gap between germline ends came to 9 bases. Germline V gene sequence: CDR1 SGDLS, CDR2 YYNGEE. The CDR3 consists of 14 residues. This CDR3 is CASSVGFGPYEQYF. CDR3 DNA: TGTGCCAGCAGCGTAGGGTTCGGTCCCTACGAGCAGTACTTC.

The chain links TRBV9 to TRBJ2-1; 12 bases are a match to TRBD1. This CDR3 contains 18 residues. Trimming at V came to 3 bases and at J to 4 bases, leaving 11 bases not matched to a gene. Germline assignment: CDR1 SGDLS and CDR2 YYNGEE. Written as DNA, the CDR3 is TGTGCCAGCAGCGACCGGGACAGGGGGCGAGCCCTTTACAATGAGCAGTTCTTC. Its translation is CASSDRDRGRALYNEQFF.

The chain combines TRBV27 with TRBJ2-1; 8 nucleotides match TRBD2. In germline, CDR1 is MNHEY, CDR2 SMNVEV (reference sequence). Trimming cost V 8 bases and J 8 bases; bases outside gene matches: 14. The CDR3 contains 15 residues. The CDR3 spells CASRGGQNLPDEQFF. CDR3 nucleotide sequence: TGTGCCAGCCGGGGGGGCCAGAACCTACCAGATGAGCAGTTCTTC.

The chain joins TRBV11-2 to TRBJ2-3; 9 bases line up with TRBD2. The CDR3 extends over 17 amino acids. Per the germline V gene, CDR1 is SGHAT and CDR2 is FQNNGV. Trimming cost V 2 bases and J 3 bases; bases outside gene matches: 9. The chain's CDR3 is CASSLLRGRVMTDTQYF. The CDR3 region has the DNA TGTGCCAGCAGCTTATTGCGCGGGAGGGTGATGACAGATACGCAGTATTTT.

V gene TRBV7-6 combines with J gene TRBJ1-1; TRBD1 is a possible D gene (5 bases). V lost 5 bases, J lost 1 base, and 14 bases lay in between. This CDR3 region has 15 residues. Germline V gives CDR1 SGHVS, CDR2 FNYEAQ. The CDR3 coding sequence is TGTGCCAGCAGCACAATCGTACAGGAGAACACTGAAGCTTTCTTT. The encoded protein is CASSTIVQENTEAFF.